This T cell receptor (beta chain) was observed in a study of blood T cell repertoires in COVID-19. Overall study: Acute-phase and convalescent COVID-19 samples originated in the United States, Italy and Spain. T cells, B-cell-depleted T cells, or PBMCs provided the cDNA or gDNA that served as material.

This CDR3 region has 13 residues. The germline gives CDR1 SGHAT, CDR2 FQNNGV. The ends lost 6 bases at V and 7 bases at J; junction bases unmatched: 8. Assay used: immunoSEQ multiplex PCR; TCRdb lists only in-frame clones, some missing. The sample has roughly 190,000 clones; roughly 84% are singletons. The receptor was isolated from a woman aged 30 to 39 who had been exposed to COVID-19. V is TRBV11-2 and J is TRBJ1-1; the match to TRBD1 covers 7 bases. What was sequenced was PBMCs or T cells enriched from blood (not recorded which). CDR3 in DNA: TGTGCCAGCAGAAAAGACAGGGCTATTGAAGCTTTCTTT. Its protein product is CASRKDRAIEAFF.